Each of the 15 T cell receptor beta chains below was sequenced from the same sample in a study of CD8+ T cells in alopecia areata. Reverse transcribed after extraction, RNA yielded cDNA as the sequencing template. Libraries were prepared by immunoSEQ multiplex PCR; TCRdb keeps only in-frame clonotypes and omits some of them. This table has 98,000 or so clones, roughly three fifths appearing once. Treatment given: oral pan-JAK inhibitor, 5-10 mg twice daily. The sequencing used CD8+ T cells sorted from blood, collected at week 4, from a patient treated with tofacitinib. These receptors were collected from a human donor with alopecia areata.

This chain joins TRBV9 and TRBJ2-5; TRBD2 agrees at 8 bases. Germline V gene lookup returns CDR1 SGDLS and CDR2 YYNGEE. The V segment lost 0 bases and the J segment 5 bases; nucleotides outside the gene matches: 6. CDR3 size: 15 residues. As DNA, the CDR3 is TGTGCCAGCAGCGTAGGGCTCGGGGGGGCGGAGACCCAGTACTTC. Translation: CASSVGLGGAETQYF. Full variable domain (rest looked up from reference TRBV9 and TRBJ2-5): DSGVTQTPKHLITATGQRVTLRCSPRSGDLSVYWYQQSLDQGLQFLIQYYNGEERAKGNILERFSAQQFPDLHSELNLSSLELGDSALYFCASSVGLGGAETQYFGPGTRLLVL.

V is TRBV5-1 and J is TRBJ2-1, with D hard to call. CDR3 size: 16 residues. V shed 3 bases and J shed 0 bases, with 13 bases lying between them. The germline V gene encodes CDR1 SGHRS and CDR2 YFSETQ. This chain's CDR3 is CASSYLDGDSYNEQFF. For the CDR3, the DNA is TGCGCCAGCAGCTACCTTGACGGAGACTCCTACAATGAGCAGTTCTTC.

The rearrangement links TRBV4-3 to TRBJ1-4; D ambiguous. CDR3 length: 17 amino acids. The V gene's germline CDR1 is LGHNA and CDR2 YSLEER. V shed 0 bases and J shed 3 bases, with 14 bases lying between them. The CDR3 sequence is CASSQDPTVRANEKLFF. As DNA, the CDR3 is TGCGCCAGCAGCCAAGACCCGACCGTGCGGGCTAATGAAAAACTGTTTTTT.

This clone was seen only a few times. This rearrangement joins TRBV5-6 to TRBJ1-5, with 8 nucleotides matching TRBD1. Germline CDR1 and CDR2: SGHDT and YYEEEE. The CDR3 totals 15 residues. The ends lost 4 bases at V and 2 bases at J; junction bases unmatched: 5. Written as DNA, the CDR3 is TGTGCCAGCAGCGCTGGACAGGGCGGCAATCAGCCCCAGCATTTT. Its protein product is CASSAGQGGNQPQHF.

The genes are TRBV5-1 and TRBJ2-3; D not certain. This CDR3 is 12 amino acids long. Germline V gene data show CDR1 as SGHRS and CDR2 as YFSETQ. Trimming left V 2 bases short and J 9 bases short, with 10 bases between. The CDR3 reads CASSFVAGTQYF. In nucleotides, the CDR3 is TGCGCCAGCAGCTTTGTAGCAGGAACGCAGTATTTT. Using reference TRBV5-1 and TRBJ2-3 for the parts outside the CDR3, the full variable domain is KAGVTQTPRYLIKTRGQQVTLSCSPISGHRSVSWYQQTPGQGLQFLFEYFSETQRNKGNFPGRFSGRQFSNSRSEMNVSTLELGDSALYLCASSFVAGTQYFGPGTRLTVL.

This chain links TRBV25-1 with TRBJ1-4; D is unclear. This CDR3 is built from 10 residues. Trimming removed 9 bases from V and 6 bases from J, with 5 bases in between. Germline V gene lookup returns CDR1 MGHDK and CDR2 SYGVNS. The CDR3: CASGYEKLFF. As DNA, the CDR3 is TGTGCCAGTGGGTATGAAAAACTGTTTTTT.

As concerns this clone: Other DNA sequences from this sample encode an identical CDR3 as well. The chain recombines TRBV27 with TRBJ1-2; tentative D call: TRBD1 (6 bases). The CDR3 spans 12 residues. Germline loops: CDR1 MNHEY, CDR2 SMNVEV (reference sequence). Trimming stripped 6 bases from V and 8 bases from J, with 13 bases between. This chain's CDR3 is CASSLTGGGYTF. The CDR3, as DNA: TGTGCCAGCAGCCTGACAGGTGGCGGCTACACCTTC.

J is TRBJ2-7 and V is TRBV6-5; D may be TRBD1 (7 bases). Per germline, CDR1 MNHEY and CDR2 SVGAGI. This CDR3 region has 14 residues. V lost 6 bases, J lost 5 bases, and 17 bases lay in between. CDR3 nucleotides: TGTGCCAGCAGCCTGGACAGGACTAACCACGAGCAGTACTTC. Protein: CASSLDRTNHEQYF.

The rearrangement links TRBV5-4 to TRBJ2-5, with D possibly matching TRBD1 (6 bases). The CDR3 is 16 amino acids. Trimming left V 1 base short and J 1 base short, with 14 bases between. Germline V lookup: CDR1 SGHNT, CDR2 YYREEE (reference sequence). The CDR3 region is CASSLLGQSIQETQYF. The CDR3, as DNA: TGTGCCAGCAGCTTGTTAGGACAGAGCATCCAAGAGACCCAGTACTTC.

A single count supports this clone. The rearrangement joins TRBV19 to TRBJ2-7, with 10 positions matching TRBD1. The CDR3 has 14 amino acids. Germline CDR1 reads LNHDA; CDR2 reads SQIVND (reference sequence). The trim removed 5 bases at V and 7 bases at J, leaving 8 bases unmatched. The CDR3 bases are TGTGCCAGTAGTCCAGCGGGACAGGGGTGGGAGCAGTACTTC. It encodes CASSPAGQGWEQYF. Full variable domain (rest looked up from reference TRBV19 and TRBJ2-7): DGGITQSPKYLFRKEGQNVTLSCEQNLNHDAMYWYRQDPGQGLRLIYYSQIVNDFQKGDIAEGYSVSREKKESFPLTVTSAQKNPTAFYLCASSPAGQGWEQYFGPGTRLTVT.

The V call is TRBV27, the J call TRBJ2-7, with TRBD1 as a possible D gene (5 bases). Germline CDR1 reads MNHEY; CDR2 reads SMNVEV (reference sequence). V was clipped by 3 bases and J by 5 bases, with 14 bases between them. The CDR3 length is 14 residues. This CDR3 reads CASSFSSGWNEQYF. CDR3 sequence (DNA): TGTGCCAGCAGTTTTTCGTCAGGGTGGAACGAGCAGTACTTC.

This clone was counted once. This rearrangement joins TRBV6-5 to TRBJ2-5; 9 bases fit TRBD1. Trimming removed 0 bases from V and 5 bases from J; junction bases left unmatched: 4. Germline lookup yields CDR1 MNHEY and CDR2 SVGAGI. The CDR3 covers 15 residues. CDR3 protein: CASSYSGQGGETQYF. DNA for the CDR3: TGTGCCAGCAGTTACTCGGGACAGGGCGGGGAGACCCAGTACTTC.

The table lists this clone with a few counts. The chain links TRBV4-1 to TRBJ1-2; 10 nucleotides align to TRBD1. Germline V gene sequence: CDR1 MGHRA, CDR2 YSYEKL. The J segment lost 2 bases and the V segment lost 5 bases, leaving 2 bases of the junction unmatched. The CDR3 runs 14 residues. This CDR3 reads CASSADRGNYGYTF. CDR3 DNA: TGCGCCAGCAGCGCGGACAGGGGGAACTATGGCTACACCTTC.

This clone was counted between two and nine times. J is TRBJ1-2 and V is TRBV4-3, with D hard to call. The CDR3 contains 15 residues. With 0 bases removed from V and 4 bases from J, the gap between germline ends came to 12 bases. In germline, CDR1 is LGHNA, CDR2 YSLEER. Here the CDR3 reads CASSQDRVRPYGYTF. CDR3 in DNA: TGCGCCAGCAGCCAAGATAGGGTACGACCCTATGGCTACACCTTC.

This rearrangement joins TRBV4-1 to TRBJ2-1; D is possibly TRBD2 (5 bases). The V end lost 2 bases, the J end lost 8 bases, and 16 bases lay between the germline ends. The germline V gene has CDR1 MGHRA and CDR2 YSYEKL. The CDR3 has 15 amino acids. DNA for the CDR3: TGCGCCAGCAGCCAACAGAAGCGGACCGGCGATGAGCAGTTCTTC. Translated, it gives CASSQQKRTGDEQFF.